This T cell receptor (beta chain) stems from a study of blood T cell repertoires in COVID-19. Overall study: The cDNA or gDNA used as material had been derived from T cells, B-cell-depleted T cells, or PBMCs.

The length of the CDR3 is 15 residues. Trimming left V 1 base short and J 1 base short, with 10 bases between. CDR1 LGHNA and CDR2 YSLEER come from the germline V gene. Sequencing was performed with immunoSEQ multiplex PCR; in TCRdb, only in-frame clones are kept and a portion is missing. The data hold some 98,000 clones, with approximately 80% observed a single time. The V and J genes are TRBV4-3 and TRBJ1-1; D uncertain. The specimen was peripheral blood. The sequence was collected from a man aged 70 or older with active or convalescent COVID-19. The CDR3 sequence is CASSQGASQNTEAFF. The CDR3 nucleotides read TGCGCCAGCAGCCAAGGGGCCTCACAGAACACTGAAGCTTTCTTT.